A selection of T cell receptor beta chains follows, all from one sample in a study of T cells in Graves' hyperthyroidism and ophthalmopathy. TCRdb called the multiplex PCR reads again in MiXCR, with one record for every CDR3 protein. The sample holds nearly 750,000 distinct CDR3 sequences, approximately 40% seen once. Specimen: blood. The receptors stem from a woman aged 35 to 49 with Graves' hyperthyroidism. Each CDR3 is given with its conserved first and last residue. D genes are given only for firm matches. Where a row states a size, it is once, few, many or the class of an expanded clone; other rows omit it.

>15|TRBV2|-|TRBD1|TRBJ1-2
TGTGCCAGCTCAAAGTCTCGGACAGGGTTGGATGGCTACACCTTC
CASSKSRTGLDGYTF
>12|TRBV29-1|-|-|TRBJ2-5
TGCAGCGTTGCAAGGACAATGGAGACCCAGTACTTC
CSVARTMETQYF
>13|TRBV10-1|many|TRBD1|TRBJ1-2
TGCGCCAGCAGTGGGGACAGGGGGAATGGCTACACCTTC
CASSGDRGNGYTF
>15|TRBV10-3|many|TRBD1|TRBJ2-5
TGTGCCATCGGGACAGGGGCCCAAAGGCAAGAGACCCAGTACTTC
CAIGTGAQRQETQYF
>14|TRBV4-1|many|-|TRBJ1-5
TGTGCCAGTAGTCAGGGCGATAGCAATCAGCCCCAGCATTTT
CASSQGDSNQPQHF
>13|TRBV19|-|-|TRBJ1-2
TGTGCCAGTATTCAGGGAGTCGACTATGGCTACACCTTC
CASIQGVDYGYTF
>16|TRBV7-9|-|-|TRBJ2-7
TGTGCCAGCAGCTTGTGGGGGAGGCTAGGTTGGAGCGAGCAGTACTTC
CASSLWGRLGWSEQYF
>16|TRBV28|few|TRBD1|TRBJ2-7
TGTGCCAGCAGCCAAGCGGTTAACAGGGGACGTTACGAGCAGTACTTC
CASSQAVNRGRYEQYF
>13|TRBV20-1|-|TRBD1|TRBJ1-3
TGCAGTGCTGGACAGGGATCTGGAAACACCATATATTTT
CSAGQGSGNTIYF
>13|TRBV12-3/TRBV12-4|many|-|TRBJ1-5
TGTGCCAGCAGTTCCAGAGTCGATCAGCCCCAGCATTTT
CASSSRVDQPQHF
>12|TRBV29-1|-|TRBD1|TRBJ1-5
TGCAGCGTTGAGACAGGGGTACAGCCCCAGCATTTT
CSVETGVQPQHF
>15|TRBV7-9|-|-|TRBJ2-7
TGTGCCAGCAGCCCCGACAACAGCTTATCCTACGAGCAGTACTTC
CASSPDNSLSYEQYF
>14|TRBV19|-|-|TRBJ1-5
TGTGCCAGTACCATCGGACAGCACAATCAGCCCCAGCATTTT
CASTIGQHNQPQHF
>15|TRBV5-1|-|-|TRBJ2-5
TGCGCCAGCAGCTCGGGGGCGCTACCAGAGGAGGCCCAGTACTTC
CASSSGALPEEAQYF
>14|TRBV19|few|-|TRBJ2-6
TGTGCCAGTAGTGCTACGTGGGGGGCCAACGTCCTGACTTTC
CASSATWGANVLTF
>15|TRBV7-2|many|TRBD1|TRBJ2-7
TGTGCCAGCAGCAAAGAGAGGGGACAGGCCTACGAGCAGTACTTC
CASSKERGQAYEQYF
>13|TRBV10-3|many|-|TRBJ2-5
TGTGCCATCAGTGTACAGCCGGAAGAGACCCAGTACTTC
CAISVQPEETQYF
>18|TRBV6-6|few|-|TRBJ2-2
TGTGCCAGCAGGTCACCTCCGCGGGGCGGCTCGAACACCGGGGAGCTGTTTTTT
CASRSPPRGGSNTGELFF
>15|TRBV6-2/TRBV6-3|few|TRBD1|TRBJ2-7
TGTGCCAGCAGTCAACCACGACAGGGTAGCTACGAGCAGTACTTC
CASSQPRQGSYEQYF
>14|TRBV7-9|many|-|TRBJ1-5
TGTGCCAGCAGCTCCGGGACGCTTAATCAGCCCCAGCATTTT
CASSSGTLNQPQHF
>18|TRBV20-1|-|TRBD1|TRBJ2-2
TGCAGTGCTAGAGATCCGGTGACAGGGGGCTGGAACACCGGGGAGCTGTTTTTT
CSARDPVTGGWNTGELFF
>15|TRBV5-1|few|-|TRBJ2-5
TGCGCCAGCAGCTTGATGGGGGGCCACCAAGAGACCCAGTACTTC
CASSLMGGHQETQYF
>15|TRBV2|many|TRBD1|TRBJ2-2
TGTGCCAGCAGGCGGCCGGGACAGGGGGACGGGGAGCTGTTTTTT
CASRRPGQGDGELFF
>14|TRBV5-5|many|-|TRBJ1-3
TGTGCCAGCAGCAGTATCTTATCCCAGGGGACCATATATTTT
CASSSILSQGTIYF
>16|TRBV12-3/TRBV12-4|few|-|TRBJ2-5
TGTGCCAGCAGTTGGGTTAGGGCAGGGGATGGAGAGACCCAGTACTTC
CASSWVRAGDGETQYF
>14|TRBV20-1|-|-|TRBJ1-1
TGCAGTGCTAGAGATCTTCGGGCGAACACTGAAGCTTTCTTT
CSARDLRANTEAFF